Described below is a single T cell receptor beta chain sequence and its context. The source of the sample is a study of T-cell memory formation after mild COVID-19. Using its own MiXCR run on the 5' RACE reads, TCRdb lists one record per CDR3 protein. The profile shows some 270,000 distinct CDR3 sequences, 15% to 19% of them singletons. The CDR3 loop spans 15 amino acids. Germline CDR1 is SGHTA and CDR2 is FQGNSA. The V end was cut by 5 bases, the J end by 8 bases, with 18 bases between. V and J are TRBV7-2 and TRBJ1-4, with D perhaps matching TRBD1 (5 bases). The TCR sequence derives from an adult woman who had mild COVID-19 (a few samples of this study predate the infection). Cell type and time point are not known. The sequencing sample was made of PBMCs or a T cell subset sorted from them (not recorded which). CDR3 coding DNA: TGTGCCAGCAGCCCCTCACAGGCTCGGGGGGAAAAACTGTTTTTT. Translation: CASSPSQARGEKLFF.